Listed below are T cell receptor beta chains from one sample, sequenced in a study of blood T cell repertoires in COVID-19. Generated by immunoSEQ multiplex PCR, the TCRdb table keeps only in-frame clones and is missing some. The table lists about 93,000 clones, roughly 85% of them singletons. Sequenced material: peripheral blood. The origin of the receptors is a human donor in a cohort sampled during active COVID-19. The CDR3 runs from the conserved cysteine through the conserved F or W. A D gene is named only where the DNA matches it firmly. The size entry is marked missing in some rows and otherwise reads once, few, many or a size class.

j_call | cdr3_length | clone_size | v_call | d_call | cdr3_aa | cdr3_nt
TRBJ2-3 | 20 | NA | TRBV21-1 | NA | CASSTRLAGPLSSNTDTQYF | TGTGCCAGCAGCACGCGACTAGCGGGGCCCCTATCGTCTAACACAGATACGCAGTATTTT
TRBJ1-6 | 14 | NA | TRBV6-5 | NA | CASTGPWYNSPLHF | TGTGCCAGCACGGGTCCTTGGTATAATTCACCCCTCCACTTT
TRBJ1-6 | 13 | NA | TRBV3-1/TRBV3-2 | NA | CASSQSENSPLHF | TGTGCCAGCAGCCAGTCAGAAAATTCACCCCTCCACTTT
TRBJ1-5 | 14 | NA | TRBV28 | TRBD1 | CASSRTGPNQPQHF | TGTGCCAGCAGTCGGACAGGGCCAAATCAGCCCCAGCATTTT
TRBJ1-5 | 14 | NA | TRBV7-9 | NA | CASSFSGSNQPQHF | TGTGCCAGCAGCTTCAGTGGTAGCAATCAGCCCCAGCATTTT
TRBJ1-2 | 14 | NA | TRBV28 | NA | CASSPGSDVYGYTF | TGTGCCAGCAGTCCAGGGTCAGACGTTTATGGCTACACCTTC
TRBJ2-3 | 15 | few | TRBV19 | TRBD2 | CAASRLAGPTDTQYF | TGTGCCGCCTCCAGACTAGCGGGACCCACAGATACGCAGTATTTT
TRBJ1-2 | 17 | NA | TRBV7-8 | NA | CASSLGLGWGSDYGYTF | TGTGCCAGCAGCTTAGGGTTGGGCTGGGGCTCGGACTATGGCTACACCTTC
TRBJ1-4 | 13 | NA | TRBV7-9 | NA | CASSQAGAEKLFF | TGTGCCAGCAGCCAAGCGGGTGCTGAAAAACTGTTTTTT
TRBJ1-4 | 14 | NA | TRBV11-2 | NA | CASSLGGVVEKLFF | TGTGCCAGCAGCTTAGGGGGCGTTGTTGAAAAACTGTTTTTT
TRBJ1-2 | 13 | NA | TRBV7-3 | TRBD1 | CASSPQGSYGYTF | TGTGCCAGCAGTCCACAGGGGAGTTATGGCTACACCTTC
TRBJ1-2 | 15 | NA | TRBV28 | NA | CASSSSIGVMAGYTF | TGTGCCAGCAGTTCTTCCATAGGAGTCATGGCTGGCTACACCTTC
TRBJ1-3 | 15 | NA | TRBV6-5 | TRBD1 | CASRQTGGSGNTIYF | TGTGCCAGCAGGCAAACAGGGGGATCTGGAAACACCATATATTTT
TRBJ1-6 | 15 | NA | TRBV2 | NA | CASSPQGFVNSPLHF | TGTGCCAGCTCCCCCCAGGGGTTTGTTAATTCACCCCTCCACTTT
TRBJ2-1 | 16 | NA | TRBV19 | TRBD2 | CASSRRTSGPYNEQFF | TGTGCCAGTAGTAGACGGACTAGCGGCCCCTACAATGAGCAGTTCTTC
TRBJ1-1 | 16 | NA | TRBV18 | NA | CASSSTASGGGTEAFF | TGTGCCAGCTCATCGACAGCTAGTGGGGGGGGCACTGAAGCTTTCTTT
TRBJ1-3 | 14 | NA | TRBV6-1 | NA | CASSENNSGNTIYF | TGTGCCAGCAGTGAAAACAACTCTGGAAACACCATATATTTT
TRBJ2-5 | 16 | NA | TRBV5-1 | TRBD2 | CASGSTSGTNQETQYF | TGCGCCAGCGGATCCACTAGCGGAACTAATCAAGAGACCCAGTACTTC
TRBJ2-3 | 16 | NA | TRBV19 | TRBD2 | CASSISASGGPGSQYF | TGTGCCAGTAGTATTAGCGCTAGCGGGGGACCGGGTTCGCAGTATTTT
TRBJ2-7 | 14 | NA | TRBV28 | NA | CASSLRGGRGEQYF | TGTGCCAGCAGTTTACGAGGAGGCCGGGGCGAGCAGTACTTC